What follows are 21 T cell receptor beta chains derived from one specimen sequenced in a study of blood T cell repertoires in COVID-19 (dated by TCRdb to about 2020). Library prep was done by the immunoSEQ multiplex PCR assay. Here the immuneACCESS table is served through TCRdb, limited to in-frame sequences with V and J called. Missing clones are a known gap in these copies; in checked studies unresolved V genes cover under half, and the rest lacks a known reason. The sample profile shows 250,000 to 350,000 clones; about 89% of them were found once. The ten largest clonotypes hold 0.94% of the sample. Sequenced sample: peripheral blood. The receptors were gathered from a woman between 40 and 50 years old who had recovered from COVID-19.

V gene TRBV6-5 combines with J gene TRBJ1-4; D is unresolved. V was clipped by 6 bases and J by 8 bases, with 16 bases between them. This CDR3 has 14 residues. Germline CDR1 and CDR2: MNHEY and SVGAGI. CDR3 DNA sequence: TGTGCCAGCAGGCCCGGGTCGGTTGGAGAAAAACTGTTTTTT. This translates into CASRPGSVGEKLFF.

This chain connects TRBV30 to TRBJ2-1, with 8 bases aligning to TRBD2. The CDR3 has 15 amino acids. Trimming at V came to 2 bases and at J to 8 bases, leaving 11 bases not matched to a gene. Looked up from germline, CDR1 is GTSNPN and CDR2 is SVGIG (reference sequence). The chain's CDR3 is CAWSLGTSFADEQFF. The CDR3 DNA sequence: TGTGCCTGGAGTTTAGGGACTAGTTTTGCCGATGAGCAGTTCTTC. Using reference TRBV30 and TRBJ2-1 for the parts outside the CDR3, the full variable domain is SQTIHQWPATLVQPVGSPLSLECTVEGTSNPNLYWYRQAAGRGLQLLFYSVGIGQISSEVPQNLSASRPQDRQFILSSKKLLLSDSGFYLCAWSLGTSFADEQFFGPGTRLTVL.

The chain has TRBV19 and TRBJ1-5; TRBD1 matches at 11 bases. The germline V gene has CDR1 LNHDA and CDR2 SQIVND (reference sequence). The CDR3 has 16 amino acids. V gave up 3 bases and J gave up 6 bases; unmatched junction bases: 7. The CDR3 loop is CASSIGGTGGGQPQHF. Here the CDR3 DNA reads TGTGCCAGTAGTATTGGGGGGACAGGGGGAGGTCAGCCCCAGCATTTT. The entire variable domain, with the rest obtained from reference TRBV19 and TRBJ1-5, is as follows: DGGITQSPKYLFRKEGQNVTLSCEQNLNHDAMYWYRQDPGQGLRLIYYSQIVNDFQKGDIAEGYSVSREKKESFPLTVTSAQKNPTAFYLCASSIGGTGGGQPQHFGDGTRLSIL.

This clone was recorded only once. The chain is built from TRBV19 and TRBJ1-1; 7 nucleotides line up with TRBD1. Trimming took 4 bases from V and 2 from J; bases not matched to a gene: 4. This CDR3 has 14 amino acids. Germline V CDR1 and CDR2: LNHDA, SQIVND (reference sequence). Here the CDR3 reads CASSRGQANTEAFF. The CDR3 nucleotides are TGTGCCAGTAGTAGAGGACAGGCCAACACTGAAGCTTTCTTT.

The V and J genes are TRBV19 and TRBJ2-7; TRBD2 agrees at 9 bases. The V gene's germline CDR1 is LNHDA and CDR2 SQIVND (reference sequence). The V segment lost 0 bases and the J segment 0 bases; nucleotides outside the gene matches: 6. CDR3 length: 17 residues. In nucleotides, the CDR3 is TGTGCCAGTAGTATAGATGGCGGCGGGAGGGCCTCCTACGAGCAGTACTTC. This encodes CASSIDGGGRASYEQYF.

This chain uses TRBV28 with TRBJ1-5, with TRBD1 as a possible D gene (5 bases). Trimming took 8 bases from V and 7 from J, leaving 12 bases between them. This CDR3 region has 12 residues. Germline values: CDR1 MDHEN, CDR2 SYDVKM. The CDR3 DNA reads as TGTGCCAGCGACAGTGACCCGCAGCCCCAGCATTTT. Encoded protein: CASDSDPQPQHF.

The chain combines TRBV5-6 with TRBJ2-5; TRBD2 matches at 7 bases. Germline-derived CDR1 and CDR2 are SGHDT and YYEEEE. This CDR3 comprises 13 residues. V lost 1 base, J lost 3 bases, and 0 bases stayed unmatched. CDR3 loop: CASSLLAEETQYF. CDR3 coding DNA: TGTGCCAGCAGCTTGCTAGCGGAAGAGACCCAGTACTTC.

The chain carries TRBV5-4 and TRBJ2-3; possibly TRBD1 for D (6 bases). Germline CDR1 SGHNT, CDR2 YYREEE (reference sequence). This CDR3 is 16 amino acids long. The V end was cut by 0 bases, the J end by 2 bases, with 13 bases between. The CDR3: CASSLDRDTFTDTQYF. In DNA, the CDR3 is TGTGCCAGCAGCTTGGACCGGGACACATTCACAGATACGCAGTATTTT.

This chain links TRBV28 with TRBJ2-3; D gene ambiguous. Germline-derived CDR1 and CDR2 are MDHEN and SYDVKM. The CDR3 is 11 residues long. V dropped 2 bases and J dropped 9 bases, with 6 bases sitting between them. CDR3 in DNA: TGTGCCAGCAGTTTAGTGGGCACGCAGTATTTT. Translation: CASSLVGTQYF.

Written as DNA, the CDR3 is TGTGCCAGCAGCTCCCCCTCAGGAGGCCGCTACGAGCAGTACTTC. It is translated as CASSSPSGGRYEQYF. The chain combines TRBV11-2 with TRBJ2-7; the D gene is possibly TRBD2 (5 bases). The CDR3 totals 15 residues. Between the trimmed V and J ends, which lost 4 bases and 3 bases, there was a span of 16 bases. The germline CDR1 and CDR2 sequences are SGHAT and FQNNGV.

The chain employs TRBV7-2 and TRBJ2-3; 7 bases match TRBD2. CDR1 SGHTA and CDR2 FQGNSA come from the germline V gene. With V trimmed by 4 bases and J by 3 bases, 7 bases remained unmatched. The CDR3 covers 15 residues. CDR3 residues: CASSSGGVGTDTQYF. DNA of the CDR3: TGTGCCAGCAGCTCGGGGGGAGTGGGGACAGATACGCAGTATTTT. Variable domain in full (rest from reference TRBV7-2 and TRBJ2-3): GAGVSQSPSNKVTEKGKDVELRCDPISGHTALYWYRQSLGQGLEFLIYFQGNSAPDKSGLPSDRFSAERTGGSVSTLTIQRTQQEDSAVYLCASSSGGVGTDTQYFGPGTRLTVL.

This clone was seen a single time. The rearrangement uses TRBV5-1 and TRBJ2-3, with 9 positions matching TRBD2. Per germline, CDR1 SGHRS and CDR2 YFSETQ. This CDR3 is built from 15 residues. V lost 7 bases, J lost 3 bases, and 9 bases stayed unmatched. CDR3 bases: TGCGCCAGCCGCCCTTTAGCGGGAGAAACAGATACGCAGTATTTT. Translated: CASRPLAGETDTQYF.

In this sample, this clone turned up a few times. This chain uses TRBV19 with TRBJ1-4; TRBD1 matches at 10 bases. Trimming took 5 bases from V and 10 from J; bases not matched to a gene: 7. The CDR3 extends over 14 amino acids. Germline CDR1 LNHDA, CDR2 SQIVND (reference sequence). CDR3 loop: CASSAGTGVGKLFF. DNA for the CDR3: TGTGCCAGTAGTGCCGGGACAGGGGTCGGAAAACTGTTTTTT.

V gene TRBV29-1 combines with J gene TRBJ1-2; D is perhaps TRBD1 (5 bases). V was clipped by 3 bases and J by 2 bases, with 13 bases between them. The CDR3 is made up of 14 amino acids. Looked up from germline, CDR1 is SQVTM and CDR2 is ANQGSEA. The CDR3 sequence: CSVDAGIPNYGYTF. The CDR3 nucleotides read TGCAGCGTTGATGCAGGGATCCCCAACTATGGCTACACCTTC.

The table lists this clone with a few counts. For the CDR3, the DNA is TGTGCCAGCAGCTCAAGGAGGGCCAGGGGGAGCAATCAGCCCCAGCATTTT. Amino acid sequence: CASSSRRARGSNQPQHF. The V gene is TRBV7-9, the J gene TRBJ1-5; 7 bases match TRBD1. Trimming removed 4 bases from V and 1 base from J; junction bases left unmatched: 10. CDR3 length equals 17 residues. The germline gives CDR1 SEHNR, CDR2 FQNEAQ (reference sequence).

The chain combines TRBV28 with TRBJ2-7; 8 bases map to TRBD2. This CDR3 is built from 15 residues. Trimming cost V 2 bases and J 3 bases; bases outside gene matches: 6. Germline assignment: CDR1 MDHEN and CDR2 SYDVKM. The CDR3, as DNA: TGTGCCAGCAGTTTAAGTGGGACTAGTATCTACGAGCAGTACTTC. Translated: CASSLSGTSIYEQYF.

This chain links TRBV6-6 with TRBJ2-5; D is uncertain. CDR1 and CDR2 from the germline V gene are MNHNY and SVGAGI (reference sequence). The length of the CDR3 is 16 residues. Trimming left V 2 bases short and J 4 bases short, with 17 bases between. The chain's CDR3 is CASSYTQNRRGETQYF. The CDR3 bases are TGTGCCAGCAGTTACACGCAGAACCGCCGAGGAGAGACCCAGTACTTC.

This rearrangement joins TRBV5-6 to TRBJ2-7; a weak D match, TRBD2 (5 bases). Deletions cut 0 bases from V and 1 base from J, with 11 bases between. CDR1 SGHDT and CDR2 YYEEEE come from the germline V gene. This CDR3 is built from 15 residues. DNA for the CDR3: TGTGCCAGCAGCTTGGGCCTCACTAGTTCCTACGAGCAGTACTTC. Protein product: CASSLGLTSSYEQYF.

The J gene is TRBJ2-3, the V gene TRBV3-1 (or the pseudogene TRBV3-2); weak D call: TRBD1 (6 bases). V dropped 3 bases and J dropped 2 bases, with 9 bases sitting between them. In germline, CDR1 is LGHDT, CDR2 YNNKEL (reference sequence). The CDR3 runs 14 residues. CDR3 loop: CASSQTGLTDTQYF. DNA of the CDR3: TGTGCCAGCAGCCAGACAGGTCTCACAGATACGCAGTATTTT.

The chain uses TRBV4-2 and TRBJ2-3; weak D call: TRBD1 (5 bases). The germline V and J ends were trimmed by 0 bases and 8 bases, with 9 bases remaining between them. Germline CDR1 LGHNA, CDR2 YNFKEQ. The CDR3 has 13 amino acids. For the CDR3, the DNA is TGTGCCAGCAGCCAAGACCAGGGCCGTACGCAGTATTTT. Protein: CASSQDQGRTQYF.

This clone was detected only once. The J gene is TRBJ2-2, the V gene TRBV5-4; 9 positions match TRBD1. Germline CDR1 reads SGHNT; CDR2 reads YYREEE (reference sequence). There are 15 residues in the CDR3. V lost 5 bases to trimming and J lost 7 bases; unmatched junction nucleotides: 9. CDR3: CASRPDRGNIGELFF. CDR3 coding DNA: TGTGCCAGCAGACCAGACAGGGGGAATATCGGGGAGCTGTTTTTT.